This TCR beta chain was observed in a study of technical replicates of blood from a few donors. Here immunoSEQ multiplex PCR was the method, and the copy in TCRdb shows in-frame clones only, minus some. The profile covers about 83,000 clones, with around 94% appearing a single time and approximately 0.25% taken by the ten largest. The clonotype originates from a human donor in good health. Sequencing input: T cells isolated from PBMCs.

Here the CDR3 DNA reads TGTGCCAGCAGCTTAACAGGGAGCTCTGGGGCCAACGTCCTGACTTTC. Its protein product is CASSLTGSSGANVLTF. V usage is TRBV7-8 and J usage is TRBJ2-6; D is possibly TRBD1 (6 bases). Germline V lookup: CDR1 SGHVS, CDR2 FQNEAQ. V gave up 2 bases and J gave up 0 bases, with 8 bases separating them. The CDR3 has 16 amino acids.